Listed below are T cell receptor beta chains from one sample, sequenced in a study of cytotoxic CD8 clonotypes in ibrutinib-treated CLL. Here immunoSEQ multiplex PCR was the method, and the copy in TCRdb shows in-frame clones only, minus some. The sample holds approximately 74,000 clones, 80% seen once. The sample here was PBMCs, taken at disease progression, from a patient treated with ibrutinib. These receptors came from a human donor with chronic lymphocytic leukemia. CDR3s include the opening cysteine and the closing phenylalanine or tryptophan. The D gene is left open where the match is weak. Where a row states a size, it is once, few, many or the class of an expanded clone; other rows omit it.

clone_size,cdr3_length,v_call,d_call,j_call,cdr3_aa,cdr3_nt
.,17,TRBV18,.,TRBJ2-1,CASSLGAGTGGYNEQFF,TGTGCCAGCTCACTCGGTGCCGGGACTGGGGGGTACAATGAGCAGTTCTTC
.,15,TRBV19,TRBD1,TRBJ1-2,CASRGRDRVDYGYTF,TGTGCCAGTAGAGGCCGGGACAGGGTTGACTATGGCTACACCTTC
.,14,TRBV7-2,.,TRBJ1-5,CASSQTFSNQPQHF,TGTGCCAGCAGCCAGACCTTTAGCAATCAGCCCCAGCATTTT
.,13,TRBV4-2,.,TRBJ1-2,CASSQASGYGYTF,TGTGCCAGCAGCCAAGCGTCCGGCTATGGCTACACCTTC
.,15,TRBV7-9,.,TRBJ2-5,CASSPQGTTTETQYF,TGTGCCAGCAGCCCACAAGGGACAACCACAGAGACCCAGTACTTC
.,14,TRBV10-3,.,TRBJ2-7,CATRNMTVSYEQYF,TGTGCCACCAGAAACATGACGGTCTCCTACGAGCAGTACTTC
few,16,TRBV7-9,TRBD1,TRBJ1-5,CASSPTGVSGNQPQHF,TGTGCCAGCAGCCCAACAGGGGTGAGCGGCAATCAGCCCCAGCATTTT
.,15,TRBV4-1,.,TRBJ2-5,CASSPTHGGRETQYF,TGCGCCAGCAGCCCGACGCACGGGGGTCGCGAGACCCAGTACTTC
.,12,TRBV29-1,.,TRBJ1-5,CSVRGGNQPQHF,TGCAGCGTCAGGGGTGGCAATCAGCCCCAGCATTTT
.,14,TRBV5-1,.,TRBJ1-2,CASSPQGNLYGYTF,TGCGCCAGCAGCCCACAAGGAAATCTCTATGGCTACACCTTC
.,13,TRBV6-1,.,TRBJ2-3,CASSDWDTDTQYF,TGTGCCAGCAGTGATTGGGACACAGATACGCAGTATTTT
.,15,TRBV2,TRBD2,TRBJ2-3,CASRLAGGDTDTQYF,TGTGCCAGCAGGTTAGCGGGGGGTGACACAGATACGCAGTATTTT
.,14,TRBV19,.,TRBJ2-7,CASSIVAARYEQYF,TGTGCCAGTAGTATAGTAGCAGCGCGCTACGAGCAGTACTTC
.,15,TRBV11-2,TRBD1,TRBJ1-5,CASSPPRDRDQPQHF,TGTGCCAGCAGCCCCCCTCGGGACAGGGATCAGCCCCAGCATTTT
.,13,TRBV5-1,.,TRBJ2-1,CASHRDPYNEQFF,TGCGCCAGCCACCGGGACCCCTACAATGAGCAGTTCTTC
.,12,TRBV6-5,.,TRBJ1-2,CASRSEGYGYTF,TGTGCCAGCAGATCCGAGGGCTATGGCTACACCTTC
.,14,TRBV7-9,TRBD1,TRBJ1-4,CASSLLQGDEKLFF,TGTGCCAGCAGCTTACTTCAGGGGGATGAAAAACTGTTTTTT
.,14,TRBV2,.,TRBJ1-2,CASIQRPENYGYTF,TGTGCCAGCATCCAGCGGCCAGAAAACTATGGCTACACCTTC
.,15,TRBV14,.,TRBJ1-2,CASSLGSGKTYGYTF,TGTGCCAGCAGCCTTGGATCTGGAAAGACCTATGGCTACACCTTC
.,15,TRBV5-6,TRBD2,TRBJ2-1,CASTESSGRASEQFF,TGTGCCAGCACCGAGTCTAGCGGGAGGGCCTCTGAGCAGTTCTTC
.,13,TRBV29-1,.,TRBJ2-3,CSAGEGSTDTQYF,TGCAGCGCCGGGGAAGGGAGCACAGATACGCAGTATTTT
.,13,TRBV2,.,TRBJ2-3,CASRRTSTDTQYF,TGTGCCAGCAGGAGGACTAGCACAGATACGCAGTATTTT
.,17,TRBV5-4,TRBD1,TRBJ1-2,CASSPGQGAGRDYGYTF,TGTGCCAGCAGCCCCGGACAGGGGGCGGGGAGGGACTATGGCTACACCTTC
.,15,TRBV5-1,.,TRBJ1-2,CASSQGQKLNYGYTF,TGCGCCAGCAGCCAGGGACAAAAGCTTAACTATGGCTACACCTTC
.,13,TRBV10-3,TRBD2,TRBJ2-1,CAIRLAGGVEQFF,TGTGCCATTAGACTAGCGGGAGGGGTTGAGCAGTTCTTC
few,14,TRBV4-1,.,TRBJ2-7,CASSPTNQGYEQYF,TGCGCCAGCAGCCCCACCAACCAGGGGTACGAGCAGTACTTC
.,18,TRBV7-9,.,TRBJ1-2,CASSIRGGGGDEDYGYTF,TGTGCCAGCAGCATTAGGGGGGGCGGCGGGGACGAGGACTATGGCTACACCTTC
.,14,TRBV13,TRBD2,TRBJ2-1,CASSPMGLAGVKFF,TGTGCCAGCAGCCCAATGGGACTAGCGGGAGTAAAGTTCTTC
.,17,TRBV18,.,TRBJ1-6,CASSPIVLTGGLLPLHF,TGTGCCAGCTCACCGATTGTTCTCACTGGGGGCCTCCTACCCCTCCACTTT
.,14,TRBV19,.,TRBJ1-2,CASSSLGANYGYTF,TGTGCCAGTAGTAGTCTAGGGGCTAACTATGGCTACACCTTC
.,16,TRBV11-2,.,TRBJ1-1,CASSLWPQHMNTEAFF,TGTGCCAGCAGCTTATGGCCCCAGCACATGAACACTGAAGCTTTCTTT
.,15,TRBV2,.,TRBJ1-2,CASSVFESLARGYTF,TGTGCCAGCAGTGTTTTCGAGTCTCTGGCACGTGGCTACACCTTC
.,14,TRBV28,TRBD1,TRBJ1-1,CASSYWTGGTEAFF,TGTGCCAGCAGTTACTGGACAGGGGGCACTGAAGCTTTCTTT
.,12,TRBV7-9,TRBD1,TRBJ1-5,CASSSDRGTQHF,TGTGCCAGCAGCTCGGACAGGGGGACCCAGCATTTT
.,14,TRBV19,TRBD1,TRBJ2-7,CASSPGQGYSEQYF,TGTGCCAGTAGCCCTGGACAGGGGTATAGCGAGCAGTACTTC
.,14,TRBV30,TRBD1,TRBJ1-1,CAWRQGDMNTEAFF,TGTGCCTGGAGACAGGGGGATATGAACACTGAAGCTTTCTTT
.,17,TRBV7-9,.,TRBJ2-2,CASSTVVYEPNTGELFF,TGTGCCAGCAGCACCGTGGTTTACGAACCCAACACCGGGGAGCTGTTTTTT
.,17,TRBV27,.,TRBJ2-1,CASSLPGDLSSYNEQFF,TGTGCCAGCAGTCTTCCGGGTGATCTGAGCTCCTACAATGAGCAGTTCTTC